Below are 27 T cell receptor beta chains sequenced from a single sample in a study of human T cells and chemical hapten exposure. One entry per CDR3 protein results from TCRdb running MiXCR on the RACE reads. The sample records about 40,000 distinct CDR3 sequences, 3% to 4% being singletons. The sample's time point: patch test 2, 6 weeks after DPC sensitization. The treatment is: therapeutic diphenylcyclopropenone sensitization with weekly scalp DPC. This specimen was whole blood, taken in connection with sensitization to the hapten diphenylcyclopropenone (DPC). Receptors were obtained from a man aged 40-49 years with alopecia areata. Some clones in this sample may be carry-over from other donors' samples.

This clonotype showed up many times. The chain links TRBV28 to TRBJ2-6; TRBD1 matches 8 bases. Germline V gives CDR1 MDHEN, CDR2 SYDVKM. Trimming removed 6 bases from V and 2 bases from J; junction bases left unmatched: 3. The CDR3 runs 15 residues. Written as DNA, the CDR3 is TGTGCCAGCAGACCACAGGGGGCTGGGGCCAACGTCCTGACTTTC. This encodes CASRPQGAGANVLTF.

Notes on this clonotype: A read error is possible here, since a much larger clone lies one base away. As DNA, the CDR3 is TGTGCCAGCAGTTTTACCAGAAATAATTCACCCCTCCACTTT. The encoded protein is CASSFTRNNSPLHF. J is TRBJ1-6 and V is TRBV12-3 or TRBV12-4; no definite D call. Trimming removed 3 bases from V and 5 bases from J, with 8 bases in between. This CDR3 spans 14 amino acids.

In this sample, this clonotype turned up a few times. V and J are TRBV20-1 and TRBJ2-7; 10 bases match TRBD2. With V trimmed by 6 bases and J by 6 bases, 11 bases remained unmatched. CDR3 length: 14 amino acids. Germline V CDR1 and CDR2: DFQATT, SNEGSKA (reference sequence). CDR3 in amino acids: CSASHPSGRGEQYF. In DNA form, the CDR3 reads TGCAGTGCGAGCCATCCTAGCGGGAGAGGCGAGCAGTACTTC.

The sample holds many counts of this clonotype. The chain combines TRBV27 with TRBJ2-1, with 8 bases aligning to TRBD2. CDR1 is MNHEY and CDR2 is SMNVEV in the germline V gene (reference sequence). V was pared by 7 bases and J by 5 bases, with 13 bases of the junction left unmatched. CDR3 size: 16 residues. The CDR3 is CASTQSAGAPHNEQFF. The CDR3 region has the DNA TGTGCCAGCACGCAATCAGCGGGAGCTCCCCACAATGAGCAGTTCTTC.

This clonotype was detected ten times or more. The chain couples TRBV6-6 to TRBJ1-5; no definite D call. In germline, CDR1 is MNHNY, CDR2 SVGAGI (reference sequence). The CDR3 runs to 14 residues. V was shortened by 6 bases and J by 0 bases, with 9 bases between the two germline ends. The CDR3 is CASRSEYSNQPQHF. The CDR3 DNA reads as TGTGCCAGCAGGTCGGAGTATAGCAATCAGCCCCAGCATTTT.

This clonotype is categorized as medium-sized. The J gene is TRBJ2-4, the V gene TRBV12-3 or TRBV12-4; 9 bases are shared with TRBD2. J gave up 9 bases and V 3 bases, and 6 bases lay outside the gene matches. CDR3 size: 14 residues. DNA of the CDR3: TGTGCCAGCAGTTTGGCGGGAGGGTCGGTCATTCAGTACTTC. The encoded protein is CASSLAGGSVIQYF.

This clonotype was picked up many times. The CDR3 loop reads CASSAGTGSYNEQFF. CDR3 bases: TGTGCCAGCAGCGCCGGGACAGGGTCTTACAATGAGCAGTTCTTC. This chain joins TRBV6-4 and TRBJ2-1; 9 bases are shared with TRBD1. The CDR3 runs 15 residues. CDR1 MRHNA and CDR2 SNTAGT come from the germline V gene. J was trimmed by 4 bases and V by 6 bases; bases with no gene match: 7.

This clonotype was recorded many times. This chain joins TRBV7-9 and TRBJ1-2; no firm D call. This CDR3 spans 13 amino acids. Per the germline V gene, CDR1 is SEHNR and CDR2 is FQNEAQ (reference sequence). Trimming took 1 base from V and 7 from J, leaving 10 bases between them. The CDR3 DNA follows: TGTGCCAGCAGCTTAGTTGGCGACCCTGGCTACACCTTC. This gives the protein CASSLVGDPGYTF.

This clonotype was seen many times. This chain connects TRBV11-2 to TRBJ1-2; 7 bases are a match to TRBD1. The V gene end was trimmed by 5 bases and the J gene end by 0 bases; junction bases not matched to a gene: 9. Germline CDR1 reads SGHAT; CDR2 reads FQNNGV. CDR3 length: 16 amino acids. CDR3 amino acids: CASSNYRGWANYGYTF. CDR3 bases: TGTGCCAGCAGCAACTACAGGGGTTGGGCTAACTATGGCTACACCTTC.

This clonotype came up many times. V and J are TRBV20-1 and TRBJ2-5, with D hard to call. CDR1 is DFQATT and CDR2 is SNEGSKA in the germline V gene (reference sequence). This CDR3 comprises 13 residues. The chain's CDR3 is CSSGRALQETQYF. CDR3 coding DNA: TGCAGCTCCGGCCGGGCCCTCCAAGAGACCCAGTACTTC.

The table lists this clonotype with many counts. This sequence joins TRBV2 and TRBJ2-1, with TRBD2 identical over 10 bases. The J segment lost 6 bases and the V segment lost 6 bases, leaving 8 bases of the junction unmatched. The CDR3 has 15 residues. Germline lookup yields CDR1 SNHLY and CDR2 FYNNEI. The CDR3 DNA follows: TGTGCCAGCAGGCCCTCTAGCGGGAGTCGCAATGAGCAGTTCTTC. As protein: CASRPSSGSRNEQFF.

This clonotype has ten or more counts. The chain joins TRBV6-5 to TRBJ2-3; TRBD2 is a possible D gene (7 bases). The CDR3 has 17 residues. V lost 0 bases to trimming and J lost 1 base, with 14 bases between them. CDR1 and CDR2 from the germline V gene are MNHEY and SVGAGI. The chain's CDR3 is CASSYSRGEGRTDTQYF. CDR3 coding DNA: TGTGCCAGCAGTTACTCGAGGGGGGAGGGCCGCACAGATACGCAGTATTTT.

This clonotype was counted at least ten times. The J gene is TRBJ2-1, the V gene TRBV2; D is unclear. CDR3 length: 13 amino acids. The V end was cut by 4 bases, the J end by 6 bases, with 10 bases between. CDR1 and CDR2 (germline): SNHLY, FYNNEI. The CDR3 region is CASSANSANEQFF. CDR3 DNA sequence: TGTGCCAGCAGTGCGAATAGTGCCAATGAGCAGTTCTTC.

This clonotype was recorded many times. V and J are TRBV7-9 and TRBJ2-1, with 12 bases aligning to TRBD2. V gave up 1 base and J gave up 2 bases; unmatched junction bases: 12. The CDR3 length is 20 residues. Germline loops: CDR1 SEHNR, CDR2 FQNEAQ (reference sequence). CDR3 in amino acids: CASSLVALAGGPLPYNEQFF. CDR3 bases: TGTGCCAGCAGCTTAGTTGCCCTAGCGGGAGGGCCTCTGCCCTACAATGAGCAGTTCTTC.

This clonotype has ten or more counts. The V and J genes are TRBV4-2 and TRBJ2-3; 9 bases fit TRBD1. This CDR3 region has 14 residues. Germline lookup yields CDR1 LGHNA and CDR2 YNFKEQ. The ends lost 6 bases at V and 4 bases at J; junction bases unmatched: 5. CDR3 nucleotides: TGTGCCAGCAGGCGGGACAGGGAGGCAGATACGCAGTATTTT. It translates to CASRRDREADTQYF.

This clonotype was recorded at least ten times. This sequence joins TRBV23-1 and TRBJ2-6, with 8 positions matching TRBD1. TRBV23-1 is sorted into the ORF group, with uncertain function. The CDR3 runs 19 residues. Trimming cost V 0 bases and J 0 bases; bases outside gene matches: 7. The DNA of the CDR3 is TGCGCCAGCAGTCAATCCGCGACAGGGGCTCCCTCTGGGGCCAACGTCCTGACTTTC. Its translation is CASSQSATGAPSGANVLTF.

Many counts were recorded for this clonotype. The chain couples TRBV9 to TRBJ1-5; D is ambiguous. This CDR3 has 14 residues. V lost 0 bases and J lost 5, with 9 bases in between. Germline V gives CDR1 SGDLS, CDR2 YYNGEE. CDR3 region: CASSVDGGYQPQHF. The CDR3 nucleotides read TGTGCCAGCAGCGTAGACGGAGGATATCAGCCCCAGCATTTT.

The sample holds many counts of this clonotype. The chain links TRBV2 to TRBJ2-6; D remains unclear. This CDR3 has 16 amino acids. Germline CDR1 and CDR2: SNHLY and FYNNEI. Trimming left V 1 base short and J 1 base short, with 8 bases between. CDR3 sequence: CASSEENWSGANVLTF. CDR3 sequence (DNA): TGTGCCAGCAGTGAAGAGAACTGGTCTGGGGCCAACGTCCTGACTTTC.

The chain links TRBV12-3 or TRBV12-4 to TRBJ2-7; 12 nucleotides agree with TRBD2. Trimming at V came to 4 bases and at J to 6 bases, leaving 10 bases not matched to a gene. This CDR3 spans 16 amino acids. CDR3 amino acids: CASSSILAGGPSEQYF. CDR3 nucleotide sequence: TGTGCCAGCAGTTCGATCCTAGCGGGAGGGCCCAGCGAGCAGTACTTC.

This clonotype was picked up many times. This chain links TRBV5-6 with TRBJ2-6; D is unresolved. V was shortened by 1 base and J by 0 bases, with 14 bases between the two germline ends. This CDR3 is built from 18 residues. Germline V gene lookup returns CDR1 SGHDT and CDR2 YYEEEE. DNA for the CDR3: TGTGCCAGCAGCTTGCGGTCCAGGATCCCCTCTGGGGCCAACGTCCTGACTTTC. Residues: CASSLRSRIPSGANVLTF.

Ten or more counts support this clonotype. The chain links TRBV4-2 to TRBJ2-6; 14 bases agree with TRBD2. From germline, CDR1 is LGHNA and CDR2 YNFKEQ. The CDR3 is 19 amino acids. With 4 bases clipped from V and 2 bases from J, the junction kept 7 bases outside the gene matches. Written as DNA, the CDR3 is TGTGCCAGCAGCCCCCGCACGGGACTAGCGGGAGCTGGGGCCAACGTCCTGACTTTC. Encoded protein: CASSPRTGLAGAGANVLTF.

This clonotype was counted at least ten times. The chain is built from TRBV12-3 or TRBV12-4 and TRBJ2-7, with D maybe TRBD2 (5 bases). The CDR3 runs 13 residues. V was shortened by 5 bases and J by 7 bases, with 15 bases between the two germline ends. This chain's CDR3 is CASSPLGSGEQYF. In DNA, the CDR3 is TGTGCCAGCAGTCCCTTGGGTTCGGGGGAGCAGTACTTC.

This clonotype was counted ten times or more. V gene TRBV12-3 or TRBV12-4 combines with J gene TRBJ2-3, with TRBD1 matching over 7 bases. Trimming removed 6 bases from V and 4 bases from J; junction bases left unmatched: 7. The CDR3 consists of 14 residues. The CDR3 protein is CASRVDRDPDTQYF. CDR3 in DNA: TGTGCCAGCAGAGTCGACAGGGACCCAGATACGCAGTATTTT.

This clonotype occurred many times. This chain uses TRBV20-1 with TRBJ2-7; maybe TRBD2 (5 bases). Germline V gene data show CDR1 as DFQATT and CDR2 as SNEGSKA (reference sequence). There are 12 residues in the CDR3. Trimming removed 1 base at V and 5 bases at J, with 9 bases between. CDR3 DNA sequence: TGCAGTGCTAGAGTGGGAGTCAACGAGCAGTACTTC. Its protein is CSARVGVNEQYF.

In its sample, this clonotype was seen many times. The rearrangement joins TRBV20-1 to TRBJ2-6, with a tentative D call TRBD1 (6 bases). The CDR3 has 15 residues. CDR1 DFQATT and CDR2 SNEGSKA come from the germline V gene (reference sequence). V gave up 5 bases and J gave up 0 bases, with 11 bases separating them. The CDR3 loop is CSASGVFSGANVLTF. The CDR3 DNA reads TGCAGTGCTTCAGGGGTCTTCTCTGGGGCCAACGTCCTGACTTTC.

In this sample, this clonotype turned up many times. The gene calls are TRBV28 and TRBJ1-6; D is unresolved. From germline, CDR1 is MDHEN and CDR2 SYDVKM. This CDR3 is 14 amino acids long. V shed 8 bases and J shed 11 bases, with 19 bases lying between them. As DNA, the CDR3 is TGTGCCAGCGGGGTGGGAACGACTTCGCCACCCCTCCACTTT. It yields the protein CASGVGTTSPPLHF.

In this sample, this clonotype turned up many times. This sequence joins TRBV28 and TRBJ2-3; a possible D gene is TRBD2 (6 bases). Germline-derived CDR1 and CDR2 are MDHEN and SYDVKM. The length of the CDR3 is 16 residues. V gave up 2 bases and J gave up 3 bases, with 15 bases separating them. CDR3 sequence (DNA): TGTGCCAGCAGTTTAATAGGCGGGGAACCGACAGATACGCAGTATTTT. Protein product: CASSLIGGEPTDTQYF.